These T cell receptor beta chains were read from a single sample in a study of PD-1 blockade in classical Hodgkin lymphoma. Sequenced by immunoSEQ multiplex PCR; TCRdb stores in-frame clones only, minus some. The profile shows more than 70,000 clones, about 93% of them singletons. The sample consisted of peripheral blood mononuclear cells (PBMCs), taken before the second cycle of nivolumab. The receptors stem from a human donor with classical Hodgkin lymphoma. Each CDR3 is given with its conserved first and last residue. A D gene is named only where the DNA matches it firmly. Not all rows give a size; the values are once, few, many and, for expanded clones, a class.

j_call v_call clone_size d_call cdr3_nt cdr3_aa
TRBJ2-7 TRBV6-1 . . TGTGCCAGCGGACCGTTTACCGTTCGGGAGCAGTACTTC CASGPFTVREQYF
TRBJ1-2 TRBV6-5 few . TGTGCCAGCAGTTACCTGGGCTATGACGGCTACACCTTC CASSYLGYDGYTF
TRBJ2-7 TRBV11-2 . . TGTGCCAGCAGCCCCTCCGAACTAGCAGGGCAGTACTTC CASSPSELAGQYF
TRBJ2-7 TRBV10-1 . TRBD2 TGCGCCAGCAGTGTAACTAGCGGCTCCTACGAGCAGTACTTC CASSVTSGSYEQYF
TRBJ2-5 TRBV5-1 . . TGCGCCAGCAGCTTGGCCGGCGGCCAAGAGACCCAGTACTTC CASSLAGGQETQYF
TRBJ2-1 TRBV7-8 . . TGTGCCAGCAGCTTAGTAACAGCAGCCTACAATGAGCAGTTCTTC CASSLVTAAYNEQFF
TRBJ1-1 TRBV19 few TRBD1 TGTGCCAGTAGTATTTCCGGGACAGGGACTGAAGCTTTCTTT CASSISGTGTEAFF
TRBJ2-5 TRBV5-1 . . TGCGCCAGCAGCTTGGGTACGGGAGAAGAGACCCAGTACTTC CASSLGTGEETQYF
TRBJ1-5 TRBV28 . . TGTGCCAGCAGTTTTTTGGAAAGCAATCAGCCCCAGCATTTT CASSFLESNQPQHF
TRBJ1-2 TRBV6-1 . . TGTGCCAGCAGTGAAAACAGGGCAGAAGACTATGGCTACACCTTC CASSENRAEDYGYTF
TRBJ2-3 TRBV5-4 . . TGTGCCAGCAGCCCATACACAGATACGCAGTATTTT CASSPYTDTQYF
TRBJ2-7 TRBV27 . . TGTGCCAGCCAAGCAGGGACTCTTTACGAGCAGTACTTC CASQAGTLYEQYF
TRBJ1-1 TRBV7-9 . . TGTGCCAGCAGCTTAATTGGGGATGAAGCTTTCTTT CASSLIGDEAFF
TRBJ2-1 TRBV5-1 . . TGCGCCAGCAGCTTACTTAGCGGAGCTTACAATGAGCAGTTCTTC CASSLLSGAYNEQFF
TRBJ2-3 TRBV30 . . TGTGCCTGGAGTGCTTCATTTGGGGATACGCAGTATTTT CAWSASFGDTQYF
TRBJ1-4 TRBV28 . . TGTGCCAGCACCGTCGCGGGGTGGGGAGATGAAAAACTGTTTTTT CASTVAGWGDEKLFF
TRBJ2-2 TRBV19 once TRBD1 TGTGCCAGTAGTATCCGACAGGGGAAGATGCGGGGCACCGGGGAGCTGTTTTTT CASSIRQGKMRGTGELFF
TRBJ1-2 TRBV15 . TRBD1 TGTGCCACCAGCAGAGATCCCTTCGCGACGGGACAGGGGGAAGGCGGCTACACCTTC CATSRDPFATGQGEGGYTF
TRBJ1-2 TRBV30 . . TGTGCCTGGAGTGTACGAACAGTCTCAATTAACTATGGCTACACCTTC CAWSVRTVSINYGYTF
TRBJ1-1 TRBV27 . TRBD1 TGTGCCAGCAGACCCGGACAGGGGACAACTGAAGCTTTCTTT CASRPGQGTTEAFF
TRBJ1-2 TRBV19 . . TGTGCCAGTACCCTCACCCGGGACCTAGGGGACTATGGCTACACCTTC CASTLTRDLGDYGYTF
TRBJ2-7 TRBV6-1 . . TGTGCCAGCAGTGCCCCTTCGACCTACGAGCAGTACTTC CASSAPSTYEQYF
TRBJ1-1 TRBV5-4 once . TGTGCCAGCAGCTCGCGACGCATGAACACTGAAGCTTTCTTT CASSSRRMNTEAFF
TRBJ2-3 TRBV6-1 once . TGTGCCAGCAAACGACTGGATAGCACAGATACGCAGTATTTT CASKRLDSTDTQYF
TRBJ1-2 TRBV29-1 . . TGCAGCGTTGATGATAGGGCAACCTATGGCTACACCTTC CSVDDRATYGYTF
TRBJ1-1 TRBV27 . . TGTGCCAGCAGTCCCCCCCGGGGCACGGGCACTGAAGCTTTCTTT CASSPPRGTGTEAFF
TRBJ2-2 TRBV14 . . TGTGCCAGCAGCCTCTACGCGGGACTCTCCACCGGGGAGCTGTTTTTT CASSLYAGLSTGELFF
TRBJ2-1 TRBV27 once TRBD2 TGTGCCAGCAGTTTACGGTCTGGGGGGGTTTTCTACAATGAGCAGTTCTTC CASSLRSGGVFYNEQFF
TRBJ2-1 TRBV2 . . TGTGCCAGCAGGGTACAAAGGATCGGTGAGCAGTTCTTC CASRVQRIGEQFF
TRBJ2-7 TRBV15 . TRBD1 TGTGCCACCAGCAGAGCCGGGACAGGGGTCCGGGAGCAGTACTTC CATSRAGTGVREQYF
TRBJ2-7 TRBV7-6 . . TGTGCCAGCGTCGACAGGTACTACGAGCAGTACTTC CASVDRYYEQYF
TRBJ1-1 TRBV27 . . TGTGCCAGCAGTTTAGCCACCTGGAACACTGAAGCTTTCTTT CASSLATWNTEAFF
TRBJ2-1 TRBV5-4 once TRBD2 TGTGCCAGCAGCCAGCTGGGACTAGCGGACAATGAGCAGTTCTTC CASSQLGLADNEQFF
TRBJ2-7 TRBV7-9 . TRBD1 TGTGCCAGCAGCTCCTCCGGGACAGGGTTCTACGAGCAGTACTTC CASSSSGTGFYEQYF
TRBJ2-7 TRBV5-1 once . TGCGCCAGCAGCTTGGTCGGCAGGGGTCACCACGAGCAGTACTTC CASSLVGRGHHEQYF
TRBJ2-1 TRBV14 once . TGTGCCAGCAGCCAAGACGGGGGAAATGAGCAGTTCTTC CASSQDGGNEQFF
TRBJ2-3 TRBV4-1 . TRBD1 TGCGCCAGCAGCCAAGCCGGGACAGAGGGAGATACGCAGTATTTT CASSQAGTEGDTQYF
TRBJ2-7 TRBV4-2 . . TGTGCCAGCAGCCAAGCGACGGACACATCCTACGAGCAGTACTTC CASSQATDTSYEQYF
TRBJ2-1 TRBV9 . . TGTGCCAGCAGCTCGGTTGAATTAGGCGGACCGCTGAGGGACAATGAGCAGTTCTTC CASSSVELGGPLRDNEQFF
TRBJ2-1 TRBV28 once . TGTGCCAGCAGCTCCCCCCGGGGGCGGAAGCAGTTCTTC CASSSPRGRKQFF
TRBJ2-1 TRBV29-1 . TRBD1 TGCAGCGTTGGGGCAGGGGGCGTAAACAATGAGCAGTTCTTC CSVGAGGVNNEQFF
TRBJ2-3 TRBV6-4 . TRBD2 TGTGCCAGCCGGCCCGCCGGATTAGCGGGAGGTGGAGATACGCAGTATTTT CASRPAGLAGGGDTQYF
TRBJ1-2 TRBV6-5 . . TGTGCCAGCAGTTGGGGGCCCGGGGTAGGGGGCTACACCTTC CASSWGPGVGGYTF
TRBJ2-6 TRBV30 . . TGTGCCTGGACGAAGGGCTCTGGGGCCAACGTCCTGACTTTC CAWTKGSGANVLTF
TRBJ2-7 TRBV15 . TRBD2 TGTGCCACCAGCCCCCCGGGGGCTAGCGGGAGAGGTGAGCAGTACTTC CATSPPGASGRGEQYF
TRBJ2-1 TRBV9 . . TGTGCCAGCAGCGTAGTCAGCTACAATGAGCAGTTCTTC CASSVVSYNEQFF
TRBJ2-1 TRBV5-4 . TRBD2 TGTGCCAGCAGCTCCCGAATCAGCGGGAGGGGAATTAGCTCCTACAATGAGCAGTTCTTC CASSSRISGRGISSYNEQFF
TRBJ2-7 TRBV7-9 once . TGTGCCAGCAGCCCCTCAGTGGACAGACACTACGAGCAGTACTTC CASSPSVDRHYEQYF
TRBJ1-2 TRBV6-1 once . TGTGCCAGCAGTGAATATCTACAGGGCCCTAACTATGGCTACACCTTC CASSEYLQGPNYGYTF
TRBJ2-1 TRBV11-2 . . TGTGCCAGCAGCTCCACGGGTGCGCGGGTTGAGCAGTTCTTC CASSSTGARVEQFF
TRBJ1-5 TRBV29-1 . . TGCAGCGTTGAAGAGGGGCCGGAGCAGCCCCAGCATTTT CSVEEGPEQPQHF
TRBJ1-1 TRBV27 once . TGTGCCAGCACCCCGCACCTGACAGGTATAGAGCTGAACACTGAAGCTTTCTTT CASTPHLTGIELNTEAFF
TRBJ2-7 TRBV18 . . TGTGCCAGCTCACATAAAGCGTCTAGCGCTCGGGGCGAGCAGTACTTC CASSHKASSARGEQYF
TRBJ2-1 TRBV5-1 . TRBD2 TGCGCCAGCAGCTTGGATGCGGGAGCCAATAACAATGAGCAGTTCTTC CASSLDAGANNNEQFF